One sample yielded the 17 T cell receptor beta chains listed below, sequenced in a study of blood T cell repertoires in COVID-19. Data came from immunoSEQ multiplex PCR; TCRdb stores just in-frame clones and leaves some out. The sample carries 400,000 or so clones, around 84% recorded once. Sequenced sample: peripheral blood. These receptors were obtained from a human donor in a cohort sampled during active COVID-19.

V gene TRBV6-2 or TRBV6-3 combines with J gene TRBJ1-2, with 8 bases lining up with TRBD1. Germline loops: CDR1 MNHEY, CDR2 SVGEGT. This CDR3 comprises 15 residues. The V and J ends lost 2 bases and 3 bases, in that order; junction bases with no gene match: 5. The CDR3, as DNA: TGTGCCAGCAGTTACGCAGGGGGCGTGGACTATGGCTACACCTTC. Translating it yields CASSYAGGVDYGYTF.

The J gene is TRBJ1-3, the V gene TRBV2, with D perhaps matching TRBD1 (6 bases). The CDR3 loop spans 15 amino acids. Trimming took 6 bases from V and 7 from J, leaving 19 bases between them. Germline CDR1 is SNHLY and CDR2 is FYNNEI. The CDR3 loop reads CASRGDGTPGNTIYF. The CDR3 bases are TGTGCCAGCAGGGGTGACGGGACACCGGGTAACACCATATATTTT. Combining the CDR3 with reference TRBV2 and TRBJ1-3 gives the whole variable domain EPEVTQTPSHQVTQMGQEVILRCVPISNHLYFYWYRQILGQKVEFLVSFYNNEISEKSEIFDDQFSVERPDGSNFTLKIRSTKLEDSAMYFCASRGDGTPGNTIYFGEGSWLTVV.

The V and J genes are TRBV4-1 and TRBJ1-1; D perhaps matches TRBD1 (5 bases). Germline lookup yields CDR1 MGHRA and CDR2 YSYEKL. The germline V and J ends were trimmed by 3 bases and 10 bases, with 30 bases remaining between them. The CDR3 contains 18 residues. The CDR3 DNA reads as TGCGCCAGCAGCCAGGAAACCCGGGACTTATCTTCCAAGGGGCGAGCTTTCTTT. Residues: CASSQETRDLSSKGRAFF.

This chain joins TRBV6-5 and TRBJ1-1; D ambiguous. There are 14 residues in the CDR3. The germline CDR1 and CDR2 sequences are MNHEY and SVGAGI. Trimming took off 7 bases at V and 6 bases at J, with 18 bases between the two ends. The CDR3, as DNA: TGTGCCAGCATCAAAAGGGAGGGTCTGCCTGAAGCTTTCTTT. It is translated as CASIKREGLPEAFF.

The chain has TRBV13 and TRBJ2-3, with a possible D match to TRBD2 (7 bases). This CDR3 contains 15 residues. Trimming cost V 7 bases and J 6 bases, with 20 bases left between them. Germline CDR1 PRHDT, CDR2 FYEKMQ (reference sequence). The CDR3 loop reads CASTWGGGSSDTQYF. In DNA, the CDR3 is TGTGCCAGCACCTGGGGGGGCGGGAGTTCGGATACGCAGTATTTT. The variable domain in full, with the rest retrieved from reference TRBV13 and TRBJ2-3, is AAGVIQSPRHLIKEKRETATLKCYPIPRHDTVYWYQQGPGQDPQFLISFYEKMQSDKGSIPDRFSAQQFSDYHSELNMSSLELGDSALYFCASTWGGGSSDTQYFGPGTRLTVL.

The CDR3 loop is CASSLARTAYEQYF. CDR3 nucleotides: TGTGCCAGCAGCCTTGCTAGGACAGCCTACGAGCAGTACTTC. The chain couples TRBV28 to TRBJ2-7; tentatively, D is TRBD1 (6 bases). The CDR3 has 14 residues. Germline loops: CDR1 MDHEN, CDR2 SYDVKM. Trimming took 6 bases from V and 2 from J, leaving 14 bases between them.

The chain joins TRBV29-1 to TRBJ1-1, with 8 bases that match TRBD1. Germline lookup yields CDR1 SQVTM and CDR2 ANQGSEA. CDR3 length: 14 amino acids. The junction had 11 bases not matched to a gene; V was cut back by 4 bases and J by 7 bases. CDR3: CSVVQGGRRGEAFF. CDR3 coding DNA: TGCAGCGTTGTACAGGGGGGGAGAAGAGGTGAAGCTTTCTTT.

On this clone itself: The sample has other DNA sequences that encode this CDR3 too. This rearrangement joins TRBV27 to TRBJ2-1, with 11 nucleotides matching TRBD2. The trim removed 3 bases at V and 6 bases at J, leaving 4 bases unmatched. The CDR3 contains 15 residues. Germline lookup yields CDR1 MNHEY and CDR2 SMNVEV (reference sequence). CDR3 in amino acids: CASSFGTSGGNEQFF. The CDR3 region has the DNA TGTGCCAGCAGTTTCGGAACTAGCGGGGGCAATGAGCAGTTCTTC.

The chain carries TRBV6-5 and TRBJ2-5; 12 bases are shared with TRBD2. V lost 4 bases, J lost 5 bases, and 5 bases stayed unmatched. Germline V gene data show CDR1 as MNHEY and CDR2 as SVGAGI. The CDR3 runs 15 residues. The CDR3 region is CASSLTSGGGETQYF. The CDR3 nucleotides read TGTGCCAGCAGTTTGACTAGCGGGGGCGGGGAGACCCAGTACTTC.

The chain employs TRBV5-1 and TRBJ2-1, with 11 bases aligning to TRBD2. J was trimmed by 4 bases and V by 5 bases; bases with no gene match: 5. The germline gives CDR1 SGHRS, CDR2 YFSETQ. The CDR3 covers 15 residues. CDR3 bases: TGCGCCAGCAGACCGACTAGCGGGATTTACAATGAGCAGTTCTTC. Residues: CASRPTSGIYNEQFF.

The sample holds one count of this clone. This chain joins TRBV7-3 and TRBJ2-3; no definite D call. This CDR3 spans 12 amino acids. Germline CDR1 reads SGHTA; CDR2 reads FQGTGA. The V gene lost 4 bases and the J gene lost 8 bases, with 10 bases spanning the gap. The chain's CDR3 is CASSSSSGTQYF. CDR3 bases: TGTGCCAGCAGCTCGAGTTCCGGTACGCAGTATTTT. Drawing the rest from reference TRBV7-3 and TRBJ2-3, the complete variable domain is GAGVSQTPSNKVTEKGKYVELRCDPISGHTALYWYRQSLGQGPEFLIYFQGTGAADDSGLPNDRFFAVRPEGSVSTLKIQRTERGDSAVYLCASSSSSGTQYFGPGTRLTVL.

This rearrangement joins TRBV6-5 to TRBJ2-7; D may be TRBD2 (5 bases). From germline, CDR1 is MNHEY and CDR2 SVGAGI. The CDR3 loop spans 14 amino acids. The ends were cut back, 0 bases at V and 4 bases at J, with 10 bases in the middle. CDR3 sequence reads: CASSYSNGGYEQYF. The DNA of the CDR3 is TGTGCCAGCAGTTACTCGAATGGAGGTTACGAGCAGTACTTC.

This chain joins TRBV2 and TRBJ2-7; D possibly corresponds to TRBD2 (6 bases). The length of the CDR3 is 15 residues. V was trimmed by 0 bases and J by 11 bases, leaving 20 bases between them. CDR1 and CDR2 from the germline V gene are SNHLY and FYNNEI. The CDR3 loop reads CASSEAHGEAGVEYF. Written as DNA, the CDR3 is TGTGCCAGCAGTGAAGCCCATGGGGAGGCCGGCGTGGAGTACTTC.

The chain uses TRBV28 and TRBJ2-7, with a possible D match to TRBD1 (6 bases). Between the trimmed V and J ends, which lost 3 bases and 4 bases, there was a span of 13 bases. This CDR3 is 14 amino acids long. Germline V gives CDR1 MDHEN, CDR2 SYDVKM. The CDR3 DNA reads TGTGCCAGCAGTTTTGGTGACAGGAGATACGAGCAGTACTTC. It codes for CASSFGDRRYEQYF. Drawing the rest from reference TRBV28 and TRBJ2-7, the complete variable domain is DVKVTQSSRYLVKRTGEKVFLECVQDMDHENMFWYRQDPGLGLRLIYFSYDVKMKEKGDIPEGYSVSREKKERFSLILESASTNQTSMYLCASSFGDRRYEQYFGPGTRLTVT.

At least ten counts were recorded for this clone. This rearrangement joins TRBV3-1 (or the pseudogene TRBV3-2) to TRBJ1-1, with a tentative D call TRBD1 (6 bases). In germline, CDR1 is LGHDT, CDR2 YNNKEL (reference sequence). V lost 4 bases to trimming and J lost 1 base, with 7 bases between them. The CDR3 totals 13 residues. This CDR3 is CASSRGGNTEAFF. The CDR3 DNA follows: TGTGCCAGCAGCCGAGGGGGGAACACTGAAGCTTTCTTT.

The CDR3 reads CATSSRESGANVLTF. The CDR3 region has the DNA TGTGCCACCAGCAGTCGGGAGTCCGGGGCCAACGTCCTGACTTTC. The V call is TRBV15, the J call TRBJ2-6; a weak D match, TRBD2 (6 bases). Germline CDR1 and CDR2: LNHNV and YYDKDF (reference sequence). Trimming shortened V by 3 bases and J by 4 bases, and 10 bases separated the two germline ends. The CDR3 covers 15 residues.

V is TRBV27 and J is TRBJ1-6, with D possibly TRBD1 on 5 matching bases. CDR3 length: 17 residues. The V and J ends lost 1 base and 10 bases respectively, with 20 bases between them. Germline V gene sequence: CDR1 MNHEY, CDR2 SMNVEV (reference sequence). CDR3 DNA sequence: TGTGCCAGCAGTTTATATACTCCCGGACGGGGGGTATCACCCCTCCACTTT. Protein: CASSLYTPGRGVSPLHF.